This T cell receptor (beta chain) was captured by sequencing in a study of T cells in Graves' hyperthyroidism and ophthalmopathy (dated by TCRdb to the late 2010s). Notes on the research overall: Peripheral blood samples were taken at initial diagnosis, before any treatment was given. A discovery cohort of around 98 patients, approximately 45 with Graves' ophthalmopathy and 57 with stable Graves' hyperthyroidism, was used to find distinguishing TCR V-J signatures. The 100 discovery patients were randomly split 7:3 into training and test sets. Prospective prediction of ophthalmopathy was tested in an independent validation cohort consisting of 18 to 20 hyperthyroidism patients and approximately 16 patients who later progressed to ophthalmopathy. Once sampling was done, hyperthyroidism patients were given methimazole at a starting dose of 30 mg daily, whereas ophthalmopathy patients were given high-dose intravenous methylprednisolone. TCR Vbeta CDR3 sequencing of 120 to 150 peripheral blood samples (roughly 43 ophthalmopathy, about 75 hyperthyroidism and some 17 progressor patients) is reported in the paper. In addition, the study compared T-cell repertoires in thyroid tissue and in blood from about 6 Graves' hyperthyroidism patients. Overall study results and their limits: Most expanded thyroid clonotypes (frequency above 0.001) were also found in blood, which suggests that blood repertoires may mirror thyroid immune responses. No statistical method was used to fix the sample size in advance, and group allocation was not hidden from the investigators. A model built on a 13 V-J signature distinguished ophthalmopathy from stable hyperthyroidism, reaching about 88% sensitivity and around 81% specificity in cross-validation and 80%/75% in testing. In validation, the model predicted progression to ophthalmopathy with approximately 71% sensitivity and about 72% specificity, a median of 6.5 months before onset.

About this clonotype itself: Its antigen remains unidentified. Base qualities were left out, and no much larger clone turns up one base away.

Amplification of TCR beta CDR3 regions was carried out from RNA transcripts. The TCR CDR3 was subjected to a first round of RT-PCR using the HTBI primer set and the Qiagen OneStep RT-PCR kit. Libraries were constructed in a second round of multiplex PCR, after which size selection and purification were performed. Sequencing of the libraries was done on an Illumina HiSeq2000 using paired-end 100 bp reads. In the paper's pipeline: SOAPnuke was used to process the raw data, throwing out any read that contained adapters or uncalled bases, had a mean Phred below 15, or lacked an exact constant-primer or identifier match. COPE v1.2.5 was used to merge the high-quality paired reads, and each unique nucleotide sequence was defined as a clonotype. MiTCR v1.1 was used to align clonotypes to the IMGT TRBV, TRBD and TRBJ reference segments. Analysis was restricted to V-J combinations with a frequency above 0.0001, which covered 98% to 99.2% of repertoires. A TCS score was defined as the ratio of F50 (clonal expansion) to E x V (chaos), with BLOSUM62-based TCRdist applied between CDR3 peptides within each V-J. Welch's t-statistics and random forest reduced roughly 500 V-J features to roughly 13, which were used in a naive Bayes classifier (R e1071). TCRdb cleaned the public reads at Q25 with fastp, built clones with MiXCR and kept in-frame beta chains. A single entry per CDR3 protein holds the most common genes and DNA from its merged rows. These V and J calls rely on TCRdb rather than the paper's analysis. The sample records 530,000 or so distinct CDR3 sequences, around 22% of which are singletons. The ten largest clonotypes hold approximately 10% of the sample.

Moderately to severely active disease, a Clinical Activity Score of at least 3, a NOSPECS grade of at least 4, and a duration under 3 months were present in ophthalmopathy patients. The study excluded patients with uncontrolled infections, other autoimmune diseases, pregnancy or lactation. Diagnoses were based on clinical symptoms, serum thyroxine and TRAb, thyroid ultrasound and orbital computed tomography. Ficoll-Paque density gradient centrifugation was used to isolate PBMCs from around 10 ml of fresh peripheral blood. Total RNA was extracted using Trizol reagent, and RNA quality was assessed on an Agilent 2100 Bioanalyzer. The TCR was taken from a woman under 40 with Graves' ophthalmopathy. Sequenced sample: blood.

The nucleotide sequence reads as follows: TGTGCCAGCAGGCTGAACACAGGGTCCACTGAAGCTTTCTTT. This encodes CASRLNTGSTEAFF. The rearranged chain carries TRBV6-1 and TRBJ1-1; TRBD1 is perhaps the D gene, given 6 matching bases. Its CDR3 holds 14 amino acids, cysteine through phenylalanine. Only the CDR3 DNA stays, 42 bases, in frame from base 1. Cut back by 6 bases and 4 bases, the V and J ends lie 15 bases apart. CDR1 MNHNS and CDR2 SASEGT are derived from the germline V gene.